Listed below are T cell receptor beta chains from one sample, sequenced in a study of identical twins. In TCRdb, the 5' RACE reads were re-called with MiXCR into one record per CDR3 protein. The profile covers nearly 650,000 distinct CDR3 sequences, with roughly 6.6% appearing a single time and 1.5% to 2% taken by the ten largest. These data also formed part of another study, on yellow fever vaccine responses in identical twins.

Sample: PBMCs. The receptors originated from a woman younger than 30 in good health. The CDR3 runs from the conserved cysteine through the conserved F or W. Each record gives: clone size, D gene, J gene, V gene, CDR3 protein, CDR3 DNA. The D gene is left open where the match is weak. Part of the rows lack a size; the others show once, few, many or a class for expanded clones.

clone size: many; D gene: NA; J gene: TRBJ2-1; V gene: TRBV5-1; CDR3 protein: CASTLGGEQFF; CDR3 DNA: TGCGCCAGTACTCTTGGCGGGGAGCAGTTCTTC
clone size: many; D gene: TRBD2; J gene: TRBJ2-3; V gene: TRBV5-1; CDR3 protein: CASSFSGLAGGPLDTQYF; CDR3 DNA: TGCGCCAGCAGCTTTTCCGGGCTAGCGGGAGGGCCCTTGGATACGCAGTATTTT
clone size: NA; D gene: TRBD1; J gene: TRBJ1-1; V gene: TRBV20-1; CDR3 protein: CSARADRGVVRNTEAFF; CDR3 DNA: TGCAGTGCTAGAGCCGACAGGGGCGTCGTGCGGAACACTGAAGCTTTCTTT
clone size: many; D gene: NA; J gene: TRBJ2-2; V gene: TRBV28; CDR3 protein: CASSLGNRGGELFF; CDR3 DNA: TGTGCCAGCAGTTTAGGCAACAGAGGCGGGGAGCTGTTTTTT
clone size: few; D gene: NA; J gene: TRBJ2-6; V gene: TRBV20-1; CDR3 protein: CSARQGSGANVLTF; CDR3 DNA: TGCAGTGCTAGACAGGGGAGCGGGGCCAACGTCCTGACTTTC
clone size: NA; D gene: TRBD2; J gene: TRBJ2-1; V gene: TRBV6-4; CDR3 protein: CASRTSGGAERNEQFF; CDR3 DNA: TGTGCCAGCCGGACTAGCGGGGGAGCCGAGCGCAATGAGCAGTTCTTC
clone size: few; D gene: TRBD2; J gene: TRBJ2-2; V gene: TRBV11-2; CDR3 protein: CASSPLAGRGTGELFF; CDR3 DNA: TGTGCCAGCAGTCCACTAGCGGGACGGGGCACCGGGGAGCTGTTTTTT
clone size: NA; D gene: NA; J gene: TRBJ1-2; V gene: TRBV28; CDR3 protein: CASSMQWAVGRLNYGYTF; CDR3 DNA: TGTGCCAGCAGCATGCAGTGGGCAGTGGGACGGCTTAACTATGGCTACACCTTC
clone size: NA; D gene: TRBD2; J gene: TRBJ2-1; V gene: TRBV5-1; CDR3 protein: CASRQAGTRASEQFF; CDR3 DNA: TGCGCCAGCAGACAAGCGGGAACAAGGGCCAGTGAGCAGTTCTTC
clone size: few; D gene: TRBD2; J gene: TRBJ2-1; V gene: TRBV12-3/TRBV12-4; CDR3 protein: CASSQRAGAPPPIEFF; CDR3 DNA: TGTGCCAGCAGTCAGAGAGCGGGAGCACCCCCCCCGATAGAGTTCTTC
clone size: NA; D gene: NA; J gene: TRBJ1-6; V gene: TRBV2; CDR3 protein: CASSEVDRTNSPLHF; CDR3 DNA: TGTGCCAGCAGTGAAGTCGACAGGACCAATTCACCCCTCCACTTT
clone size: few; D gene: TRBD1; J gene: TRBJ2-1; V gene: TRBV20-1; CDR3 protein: CSASGTGATEQFF; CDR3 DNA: TGCAGTGCTTCCGGGACAGGGGCCACTGAGCAGTTCTTC
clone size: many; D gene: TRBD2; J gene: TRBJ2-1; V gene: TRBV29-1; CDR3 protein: CSVYLRVGLDNNEQFF; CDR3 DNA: TGCAGCGTGTATTTGCGGGTGGGACTAGATAACAATGAGCAGTTCTTC
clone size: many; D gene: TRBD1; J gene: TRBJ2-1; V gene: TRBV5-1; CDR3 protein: CATQGTGSGNEQFF; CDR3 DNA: TGCGCCACCCAGGGGACAGGGTCGGGAAATGAGCAGTTCTTC
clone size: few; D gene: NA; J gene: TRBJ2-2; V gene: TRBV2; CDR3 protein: CASRSGLNNTGELFF; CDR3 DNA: TGTGCCAGCAGGTCGGGACTTAACAACACCGGGGAGCTGTTTTTT
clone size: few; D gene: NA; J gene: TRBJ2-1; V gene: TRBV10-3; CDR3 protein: CAITGGSYNEQFF; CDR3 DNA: TGTGCCATCACTGGGGGTTCTTACAATGAGCAGTTCTTC
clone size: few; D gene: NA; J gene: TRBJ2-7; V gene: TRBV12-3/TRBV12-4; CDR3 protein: CASSTGQIRYEQYF; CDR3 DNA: TGTGCCAGCAGCACCGGACAAATTCGATACGAGCAGTACTTC
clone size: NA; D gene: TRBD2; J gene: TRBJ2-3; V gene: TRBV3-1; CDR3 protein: CASSQGTERGARSTDTQYF; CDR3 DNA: TGTGCCAGCAGCCAAGGAACCGAGCGGGGGGCTCGAAGCACAGATACGCAGTATTTT
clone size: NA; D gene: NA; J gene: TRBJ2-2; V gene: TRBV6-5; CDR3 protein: CASSYKGPNTGELFF; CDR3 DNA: TGTGCCAGCAGTTACAAGGGACCGAACACCGGGGAGCTGTTTTTT
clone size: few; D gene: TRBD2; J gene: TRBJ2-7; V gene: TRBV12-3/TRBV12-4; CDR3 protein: CASSFSGGLGEQYF; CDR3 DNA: TGTGCCAGCAGTTTTAGCGGGGGCTTAGGTGAGCAGTACTTC
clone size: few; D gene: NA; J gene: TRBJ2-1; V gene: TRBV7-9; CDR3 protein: CASRREESSYNEQFF; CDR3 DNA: TGTGCCAGCCGGAGGGAGGAAAGCTCCTACAATGAGCAGTTCTTC
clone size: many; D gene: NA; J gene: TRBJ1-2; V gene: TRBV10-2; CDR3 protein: CASSGQGIRGYTF; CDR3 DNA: TGCGCCAGCAGTGGGCAGGGAATTCGCGGCTACACCTTC
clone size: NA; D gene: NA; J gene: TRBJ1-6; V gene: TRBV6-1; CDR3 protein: CASYGGGNSPLHF; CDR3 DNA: TGTGCCAGCTATGGGGGCGGGAATTCACCCCTCCACTTT
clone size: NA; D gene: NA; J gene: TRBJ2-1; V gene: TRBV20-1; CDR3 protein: CSAGAGLVYEQFF; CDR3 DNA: TGCAGTGCTGGGGCTGGTTTGGTCTATGAGCAGTTCTTC